Shown below are 14 T cell receptor beta chains from a single sample sequenced in a study of read filtering for tumor transcriptome and immune sequencing. From roughly 390 ng of RNA, a library with molecular barcoded alpha/delta and beta/gamma adaptors was made. TCRdb reanalysed the reads using MiXCR and keeps one entry per CDR3 protein. The repertoire includes tens of thousands of distinct CDR3 sequences, about 14% of them detected once, and 45% sits in the top ten. The specimen was a population of CD138-negative cells sorted from bone marrow. The receptor source for this set is a donor at least 40 years old with multiple myeloma.

This clonotype was seen ten or more times. The chain uses TRBV5-1 and TRBJ2-1; 8 nucleotides match TRBD2. Germline V gene sequence: CDR1 SGHRS, CDR2 YFSETQ. The CDR3 totals 15 residues. With V trimmed by 4 bases and J by 0 bases, 3 bases remained unmatched. CDR3 DNA: TGCGCCAGCAGCCCGGGGGGGCTCTCCTACAATGAGCAGTTCTTC. Translated: CASSPGGLSYNEQFF.

This clonotype was seen more than once but under ten times. The chain links TRBV19 to TRBJ1-5; no clear D gene. The CDR3 spans 17 residues. Trimming stripped 5 bases from V and 0 bases from J, with 17 bases between. Per the germline V gene, CDR1 is LNHDA and CDR2 is SQIVND (reference sequence). CDR3 sequence: CASSYIPLRSSNQPQHF. CDR3 bases: TGTGCCAGTAGTTATATCCCCCTGCGTTCTAGCAATCAGCCCCAGCATTTT.

This clonotype appeared many times. The chain uses TRBV20-1 and TRBJ2-7; D is possibly TRBD2 (5 bases). This CDR3 comprises 16 residues. V lost 0 bases, J lost 4 bases, and 19 bases lay in between. Germline CDR1 and CDR2: DFQATT and SNEGSKA (reference sequence). The chain's CDR3 is CSARDPRDRHLYEQYF. CDR3 DNA: TGCAGTGCTAGAGATCCACGGGATCGCCACCTTTACGAGCAGTACTTC.

V gene TRBV20-1 combines with J gene TRBJ2-3; D uncertain. From germline, CDR1 is DFQATT and CDR2 SNEGSKA (reference sequence). The germline V and J ends were trimmed by 1 base and 3 bases, with 8 bases remaining between them. The CDR3 is made up of 13 amino acids. CDR3 nucleotide sequence: TGCAGTGCTAGAGGGCTAGGGACAGATACGCAGTATTTT. It is translated as CSARGLGTDTQYF.

This clonotype was recorded many times. This rearrangement joins TRBV20-1 to TRBJ2-1, with 7 bases that match TRBD2. J gave up 4 bases and V 6 bases, and 18 bases lay outside the gene matches. Germline V gene lookup returns CDR1 DFQATT and CDR2 SNEGSKA (reference sequence). The CDR3 runs to 17 residues. The CDR3 coding sequence is TGCAGTGCCCCCCAACGCGAAGCGGGGTTGGGGTACAATGAGCAGTTCTTC. The encoded protein is CSAPQREAGLGYNEQFF.

This clonotype was observed many times. The chain recombines TRBV29-1 with TRBJ2-1, with D uncertain. Trimming shortened V by 3 bases and J by 11 bases, and 17 bases separated the two germline ends. Germline CDR1 SQVTM, CDR2 ANQGSEA. This CDR3 spans 13 amino acids. CDR3 sequence (DNA): TGCAGCGTTGATGGCGGATTGGCGTCTCAGCAGTTCTTC. Translating gives CSVDGGLASQQFF.

This clonotype was observed many times. The rearrangement joins TRBV20-1 to TRBJ2-1; 12 positions match TRBD2. The germline gives CDR1 DFQATT, CDR2 SNEGSKA (reference sequence). After removal of 3 bases from V and 6 bases from J, the junction contained 9 bases not matched to a gene. The CDR3 contains 16 residues. The chain's CDR3 is CSASGSSGRGPNEQFF. DNA for the CDR3: TGCAGTGCTAGTGGATCTAGCGGGAGGGGACCCAATGAGCAGTTCTTC.

This chain uses TRBV28 with TRBJ2-5; no clear D gene. The CDR3 spans 15 residues. Germline assignment: CDR1 MDHEN and CDR2 SYDVKM. Trimming left V 4 bases short and J 1 base short, with 13 bases between. CDR3 sequence (DNA): TGTGCCAGCAGTTCAAGGATTCTCCTCCAAGAGACCCAGTACTTC. It codes for CASSSRILLQETQYF.

Comments on this clonotype: Its ends do not fully match the called genes, so a read error is possible. The chain has TRBV6-2 or TRBV6-3 and TRBJ2-1, with a weak D call TRBD1 (6 bases). In germline, CDR1 is MNHEY, CDR2 SVGEGT. The CDR3 has 13 amino acids. CDR3 sequence reads: CASRGLPYNEQFF. The CDR3 nucleotides are TGTGCTAGCAGGGGCCTCCCCTACAATGAGCAGTTCTTC.

Only a few counts were recorded for this clonotype. In DNA form, the CDR3 reads TGTGCCAGGGTACAAATAGCTAGCAGTCATTGCAATGAGCAGTTCTTC. It translates to CARVQIASSHCNEQFF. The V and J genes are TRBV4-2 and TRBJ2-1; D is perhaps TRBD2 (5 bases). The CDR3 loop spans 16 amino acids. V lost 9 bases to trimming and J lost 6 bases, with 24 bases between them. Germline CDR1 is LGHNA and CDR2 is YNFKEQ.

Notes on this clonotype: A much larger clone sits a single nucleotide away, making a read error possible. The V and J genes are TRBV5-1 and TRBJ1-1, with D perhaps TRBD1 (5 bases). Trimming shortened V by 4 bases and J by 6 bases, and 25 bases separated the two germline ends. The length of the CDR3 is 17 residues. The germline CDR1 and CDR2 sequences are SGHRS and YFSETQ. CDR3 bases: TGCGCCAGCAGCGGAACAGGCAGAGGAAAGGCTAACGCTGAAGCTTTCTTT. Its protein is CASSGTGRGKANAEAFF. The full variable domain, rest sourced from reference TRBV5-1 and TRBJ1-1, is KAGVTQTPRYLIKTRGQQVTLSCSPISGHRSVSWYQQTPGQGLQFLFEYFSETQRNKGNFPGRFSGRQFSNSRSEMNVSTLELGDSALYLCASSGTGRGKANAEAFFGQGTRLTVV.

This clonotype was detected ten times or more. The chain uses TRBV29-1 and TRBJ1-1; D is unclear. Germline CDR1 is SQVTM and CDR2 is ANQGSEA. This CDR3 is built from 14 residues. V was shortened by 5 bases and J by 5 bases, with 18 bases between the two germline ends. In DNA form, the CDR3 reads TGCAGCGTTTGTAACCATTTAACCGAAACTGAAGCTTTCTTT. Protein product: CSVCNHLTETEAFF.

The chain recombines TRBV25-1 with TRBJ1-5, with 11 bases matching TRBD1. This CDR3 is built from 16 residues. Germline trimming cut 3 bases from V and 5 bases from J; bases unmatched to any gene: 6. Looked up from germline, CDR1 is MGHDK and CDR2 is SYGVNS. The DNA of the CDR3 is TGTGCCAGCAGTGACCCCGGGACAGGGGGGCATCAGCCCCAGCATTTT. Protein sequence: CASSDPGTGGHQPQHF.

This clonotype has just a few counts. This could be a read error, since a much larger clone is one nucleotide away. This sequence joins TRBV10-3 and TRBJ2-1; weak D call: TRBD1 (5 bases). The CDR3 is 13 amino acids. Germline CDR1 and CDR2: ENHRY and SYGVKD. The CDR3 coding sequence is TGTGCCATCAGGACAGAGAACTACAATGTGCAGTTCTTC. Its translation: CAIRTENYNVQFF.